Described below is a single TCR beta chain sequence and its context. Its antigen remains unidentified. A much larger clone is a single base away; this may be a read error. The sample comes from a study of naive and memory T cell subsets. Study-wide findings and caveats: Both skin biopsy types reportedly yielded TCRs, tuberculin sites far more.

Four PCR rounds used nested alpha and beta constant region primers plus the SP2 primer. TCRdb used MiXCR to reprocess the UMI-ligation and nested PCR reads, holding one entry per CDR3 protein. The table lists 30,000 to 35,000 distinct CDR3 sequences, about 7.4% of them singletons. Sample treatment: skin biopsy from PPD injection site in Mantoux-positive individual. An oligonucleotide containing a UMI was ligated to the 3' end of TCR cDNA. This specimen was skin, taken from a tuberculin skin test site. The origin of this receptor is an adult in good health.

The CDR3 loop reads CASLLDSEDTQYF. CDR3 nucleotides: TGTGCCAGCTTACTCGACAGTGAAGATACGCAGTATTTT. The chain links TRBV18 to TRBJ2-3, with D maybe TRBD1 (5 bases). Germline lookup yields CDR1 KGHSH and CDR2 LQKENI. The CDR3 is made up of 13 amino acids. V was trimmed by 7 bases and J by 5 bases, leaving 13 bases between them.